A single sample gave rise to the 19 T cell receptor beta chains below, sequenced in a study of T cell repertoires in cytomegalovirus infection. Antigens for these TCRs are unknown. TCRdb fed the reads into MiXCR, producing one record per CDR3 protein. The table has roughly 990,000 distinct CDR3 sequences, less than 40% seen once. This specimen was cultured CD8+ T cells from PBMCs, taken from culture after CMV antigen stimulation. The source of these receptors is a human donor in good health (CMV status not recorded). Some clones in this sample may be carry-over from other donors' samples.

The rearrangement links TRBV7-9 to TRBJ1-2, with D possibly being TRBD1 (6 bases). The CDR3 totals 16 residues. Germline CDR1 reads SEHNR; CDR2 reads FQNEAQ (reference sequence). The ends were cut back, 1 base at V and 4 bases at J, with 16 bases in the middle. CDR3 residues: CASSLGGGGATYGYTF. The CDR3 bases are TGTGCCAGCAGCTTAGGGGGCGGGGGCGCTACCTATGGCTACACCTTC.

This clonotype appeared a few times. The chain recombines TRBV12-3 or TRBV12-4 with TRBJ1-6; 7 bases are shared with TRBD1. The CDR3 length is 14 residues. The V gene end was trimmed by 6 bases and the J gene end by 7 bases; junction bases not matched to a gene: 6. The CDR3 region has the DNA TGTGCCAGCAGCACAAGGGGGCAAAATTCACCCCTCCACTTT. Encoded protein: CASSTRGQNSPLHF.

The table lists this clonotype with a few counts. The genes are TRBV9 and TRBJ1-1, with a weak D call TRBD1 (5 bases). Germline-derived CDR1 and CDR2 are SGDLS and YYNGEE. Deletions cut 0 bases from V and 3 bases from J, with 9 bases between. This CDR3 region has 14 residues. DNA for the CDR3: TGTGCCAGCAGCGTAGGATTAGGGGACACTGAAGCTTTCTTT. It specifies CASSVGLGDTEAFF.

The CDR3 reads CASSDAGTGVNYGYTF. The CDR3 nucleotides are TGTGCCAGCAGCGACGCCGGGACAGGGGTGAACTATGGCTACACCTTC. The chain carries TRBV5-6 and TRBJ1-2; 10 bases fit TRBD1. Germline lookup yields CDR1 SGHDT and CDR2 YYEEEE. V shed 4 bases, J shed 2 bases, and the junction held 8 bases outside the gene matches. The CDR3 is made up of 16 amino acids.

The CDR3 sequence is CASSDYHEQYV. CDR3 bases: TGTGCCAGCAGTGATTACCACGAGCAGTACGTC. The chain recombines TRBV6-6 with TRBJ2-7, with D hard to call. The V gene lost 5 bases and the J gene lost 5 bases, with 7 bases spanning the gap. The CDR3 covers 11 residues. In germline, CDR1 is MNHNY, CDR2 SVGAGI (reference sequence).

This clonotype was counted at least ten times. V is TRBV9 and J is TRBJ2-5; 7 positions agree with TRBD1. The J segment lost 1 base and the V segment lost 0 bases, leaving 6 bases of the junction unmatched. Germline V gene data show CDR1 as SGDLS and CDR2 as YYNGEE. This CDR3 contains 16 residues. CDR3 DNA: TGTGCCAGCAGCGTAGAGGTAGGGGGCCTCCAAGAGACCCAGTACTTC. It codes for CASSVEVGGLQETQYF.

CDR3 nucleotide sequence: TGTGCCAGCGAGGGCAGGGCGAACGGCCTAGCCAAAAACATTCAGTACTTC. It translates to CASEGRANGLAKNIQYF. V gene TRBV6-2 or TRBV6-3 combines with J gene TRBJ2-4; D may be TRBD1 or TRBD2 (5 bases each). This CDR3 has 17 residues. Looked up from germline, CDR1 is MNHEY and CDR2 is SVGEGT. V was cut by 8 bases and J by 0 bases, with 20 bases left in between.

This clonotype has more than one count but fewer than ten. V gene TRBV7-6 combines with J gene TRBJ1-1, with 9 bases fitting TRBD1. The CDR3 length is 15 residues. Germline values: CDR1 SGHVS, CDR2 FNYEAQ. V dropped 5 bases and J dropped 1; count of bases not matched to a gene: 5. This chain's CDR3 is CASSGMTGGNTEAFF. The CDR3 DNA is TGTGCCAGCAGCGGGATGACAGGGGGGAACACTGAAGCTTTCTTT. Full variable domain (outside the CDR3, taken from reference TRBV7-6 and TRBJ1-1): GAGVSQSPRYKVTKRGQDVALRCDPISGHVSLYWYRQALGQGPEFLTYFNYEAQQDKSGLPNDRFSAERPEGSISTLTIQRTEQRDSAMYRCASSGMTGGNTEAFFGQGTRLTVV.

J is TRBJ2-7 and V is TRBV5-4, with D hard to call. V was shortened by 1 base and J by 2 bases, with 7 bases between the two germline ends. The CDR3 contains 13 residues. Per germline, CDR1 SGHNT and CDR2 YYREEE (reference sequence). CDR3 region: CASSLTNPYEQYV. The CDR3 region has the DNA TGTGCCAGCAGCTTGACCAATCCCTACGAGCAGTACGTC.

The V and J genes are TRBV27 and TRBJ2-1; D is uncertain. Trimming left V 3 bases short and J 3 bases short, with 6 bases between. CDR1 is MNHEY, CDR2 SMNVEV, per germline (reference sequence). The CDR3 extends over 13 amino acids. CDR3 in amino acids: CASSFDLYNEQFF. CDR3 nucleotides: TGTGCCAGCAGTTTTGACCTCTACAATGAGCAGTTCTTC.

This clonotype showed up just a few times. The chain combines TRBV11-2 with TRBJ2-6; possible D gene TRBD1, 5 bases. This CDR3 spans 16 amino acids. V was shortened by 7 bases and J by 0 bases, with 13 bases between the two germline ends. CDR1 and CDR2 from the germline V gene are SGHAT and FQNNGV. The CDR3 bases are TGTGCCAGCACCCCTAGGGGTGTCTCTGGGGCCAACGTCCTGACTTTC. It codes for CASTPRGVSGANVLTF.

This clonotype was detected only a few times. The CDR3 DNA reads TGCGCCAGCAGCTCGGCGGGACAGGGGAATTACGAGCAGTACTTC. This gives the protein CASSSAGQGNYEQYF. This sequence joins TRBV5-1 and TRBJ2-7; TRBD1 matches at 10 bases. After removal of 3 bases from V and 4 bases from J, the junction contained 7 bases not matched to a gene. Germline V lookup: CDR1 SGHRS, CDR2 YFSETQ. There are 15 residues in the CDR3.

The chain has TRBV9 and TRBJ2-3; D possibly corresponds to TRBD2 (5 bases). CDR1 SGDLS and CDR2 YYNGEE come from the germline V gene. The CDR3 contains 15 residues. Trimming shortened V by 1 base and J by 2 bases, and 11 bases separated the two germline ends. The CDR3 sequence is CASSVSGLVTDTQYF. CDR3 sequence (DNA): TGTGCCAGCAGCGTATCGGGGTTAGTCACAGATACGCAGTATTTT. Complete variable domain (other parts from reference TRBV9 and TRBJ2-3): DSGVTQTPKHLITATGQRVTLRCSPRSGDLSVYWYQQSLDQGLQFLIQYYNGEERAKGNILERFSAQQFPDLHSELNLSSLELGDSALYFCASSVSGLVTDTQYFGPGTRLTVL.

There are a few counts of this clonotype. The rearrangement uses TRBV6-1 and TRBJ1-1; TRBD1 might be the D (5 bases). This CDR3 is built from 13 residues. Between the trimmed V and J ends, which lost 8 bases and 1 base, there was a span of 11 bases. CDR1 and CDR2 (germline): MNHNS, SASEGT. The CDR3, as DNA: TGTGCCAGCCACGGGGGGTGGAACACTGAAGCTTTCTTT. Translated, it gives CASHGGWNTEAFF.

The genes are TRBV5-8 and TRBJ2-1; 9 bases are shared with TRBD1. With V trimmed by 4 bases and J by 8 bases, 7 bases remained unmatched. CDR1 and CDR2 from the germline V gene are SGHTS and YDEGEE. The CDR3 consists of 14 residues. CDR3 sequence: CASSSGTGSDEQFF. CDR3 in DNA: TGTGCCAGCAGCAGCGGGACAGGGAGCGATGAGCAGTTCTTC.

V and J are TRBV6-2 or TRBV6-3 and TRBJ2-7, with a possible D match to TRBD2 (5 bases). The CDR3 loop spans 14 amino acids. V lost 10 bases and J 3 bases, leaving 19 bases between the germline ends. Looked up from germline, CDR1 is MNHEY and CDR2 is SVGEGT. DNA for the CDR3: TGTGCCAACAGAAAGGACGGAGGCAACTACGAGCAGTACGTC. Protein: CANRKDGGNYEQYV.

Comment on this clonotype: At one end, the junction sequence differs from germline, possibly due to a read error. The genes are TRBV2 and TRBJ2-3, with D possibly TRBD2 on 5 matching bases. Per germline, CDR1 SNHLY and CDR2 FYNNEI. This CDR3 has 15 residues. The CDR3 sequence: CANSDQAASTDTQYF. CDR3 coding DNA: TGTGCCAACAGTGATCAAGCGGCGAGCACAGATACGCAGTATTTT.

The chain is built from TRBV10-3 and TRBJ2-2; 8 bases are a match to TRBD2. The CDR3 runs to 18 residues. Per germline, CDR1 ENHRY and CDR2 SYGVKD. The junction had 11 bases not matched to a gene; V was cut back by 3 bases and J by 2 bases. The CDR3 DNA sequence: TGTGCCATCAGTGAACCCAGCGGGGGCGCCCCTAACACCGGGGAGCTGTTTTTT. It is translated as CAISEPSGGAPNTGELFF.

This clonotype was counted at least ten times. V is TRBV7-6 and J is TRBJ2-7; D possibly corresponds to TRBD2 (5 bases). There are 14 residues in the CDR3. Germline-derived CDR1 and CDR2 are SGHVS and FNYEAQ. Trimming took 4 bases from V and 2 from J, leaving 12 bases between them. The CDR3: CASSSDSSAYEQYF. CDR3 DNA: TGTGCCAGCAGCTCGGACTCCTCCGCCTACGAGCAGTACTTC. Variable domain in full (rest from reference TRBV7-6 and TRBJ2-7): GAGVSQSPRYKVTKRGQDVALRCDPISGHVSLYWYRQALGQGPEFLTYFNYEAQQDKSGLPNDRFSAERPEGSISTLTIQRTEQRDSAMYRCASSSDSSAYEQYFGPGTRLTVT.